This TCR beta chain was retrieved from a study of OX40 agonist ivuxolimab in advanced cancers. With regard to the full study: Ivuxolimab, which targeted the costimulatory receptor OX40 (CD134), was an agonistic, fully human IgG2 monoclonal antibody. The paper covers the monotherapy dose-escalation part of the phase I ivuxolimab trial, which included N = 52 patients. Intravenous ivuxolimab was administered to patients every 2 weeks at six dose levels: 0.01, 0.1, 0.3, 1.5, 3 and 10 mg/kg. In the dose-escalation cohort, around four fifths of patients were male, and the mean age was roughly 60 years, with a range of about 23 to 85. Prior anti-PD-1, anti-PD-L1 or anti-CTLA-4 therapy was permitted, and 40% to 50% of dose-escalation patients had received checkpoint inhibitors. The purpose of peripheral TCRbeta sequencing was to test whether ivuxolimab changed TCR sequence diversity and led to clonal T-cell expansion. Partial responses occurred in three dose-escalation patients, of whom one had hepatocellular carcinoma and two had cutaneous melanoma. Among the 52 dose-escalation patients, approximately 20 had hepatocellular carcinoma, approximately 15 melanoma, 9 renal cell carcinoma and 9 head and neck cancer.

To sequence the TCRbeta CDR3 region, genomic DNA was isolated from the sorted cells. TCRbeta CDR3 regions were sequenced using the immunoSEQ Assay. The immuneACCESS repertoire file appears here via TCRdb, limited to in-frame rearrangements. These files lack a portion of the clones; in checked studies, under half of the deficit traces to unresolved V genes, and the cause of the others is not known. This sample has 71,000 or so clones in its table, and 86% of those were observed once. The ten largest clones add up to 0.7% to 0.9% of the sample. With regard to this clone: Its antigen remains unidentified. The input lacks base qualities; no much larger clone sits a single base away.

Overall results and qualifications from the work: After ivuxolimab, more expanded clones were found on average in CD8+ T cells than in CD4+ T cells. The antigen specificity of the clonally expanded peripheral T cells was not determined. In the 0.1-3.0 mg/kg groups, partial responders were among the patients with the lowest normalized peripheral clonal expansion, particularly in CD8+ T cells. Low levels of normalized T-cell clonal expansion were also seen in some patients who did not respond. Clonal expansion of both CD4+ and CD8+ blood T cells was observed from baseline to week 6 at doses 0.1 to 3.0 mg/kg.

The trial excluded patients who had a history of autoimmune disease or were on systemic immunosuppression. Peripheral blood for TCR sequencing was collected from all dose cohorts at baseline, on cycle 4 day 1, and on cycle 7 day 1. Samples were obtained from an open-label, multicenter, first-in-human phase I dose-escalation trial of ivuxolimab. Adults with locally advanced or metastatic head and neck squamous cell, hepatocellular, melanoma or renal cell carcinoma were enrolled in the trial. Before TCR sequencing, CD4+ T cells and CD8+ T cells from peripheral blood were sorted into separate populations. The CDR3 measures 16 amino acids from cysteine to phenylalanine. Only the CDR3 part of the read is kept: 48 bases, read in frame from the first base. According to the germline V gene, CDR1 reads SGHVS and CDR2 reads FQNEAQ. V and J are trimmed by 7 bases and 2 bases, and the gene matches miss 8 bases of the junction.

The sequence was obtained from an adult with an advanced solid tumor such as melanoma, head and neck, liver or kidney cancer. The chain is encoded by TRBV7-8 joined to TRBJ2-2, and TRBD2 matches 9 of the central bases. Specimen: CD4+ or CD8+ T cells sorted from blood, collected in a trial of the OX40 agonist ivuxolimab. This receptor carries the CDR3 CASNYPAGGNTGELFF. The DNA sequence is as follows: TGTGCCAGCAACTACCCAGCGGGGGGCAACACCGGGGAGCTGTTTTTT.